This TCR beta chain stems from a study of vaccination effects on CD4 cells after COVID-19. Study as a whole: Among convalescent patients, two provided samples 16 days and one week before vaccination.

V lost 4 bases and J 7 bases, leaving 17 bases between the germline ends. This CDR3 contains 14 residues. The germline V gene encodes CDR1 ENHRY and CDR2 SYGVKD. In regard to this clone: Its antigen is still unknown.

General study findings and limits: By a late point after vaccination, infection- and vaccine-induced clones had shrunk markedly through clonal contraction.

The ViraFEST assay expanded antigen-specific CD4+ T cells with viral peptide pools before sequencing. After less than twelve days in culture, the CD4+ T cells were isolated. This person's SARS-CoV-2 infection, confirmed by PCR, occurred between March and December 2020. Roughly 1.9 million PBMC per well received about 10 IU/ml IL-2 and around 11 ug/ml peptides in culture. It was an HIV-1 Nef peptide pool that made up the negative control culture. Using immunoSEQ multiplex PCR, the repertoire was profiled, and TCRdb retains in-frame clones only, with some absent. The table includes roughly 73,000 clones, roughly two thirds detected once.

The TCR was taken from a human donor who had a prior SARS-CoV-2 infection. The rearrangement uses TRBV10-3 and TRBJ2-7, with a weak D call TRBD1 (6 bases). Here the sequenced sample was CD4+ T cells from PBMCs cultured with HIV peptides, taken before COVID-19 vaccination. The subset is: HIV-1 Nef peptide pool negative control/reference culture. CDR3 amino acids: CAISATQGTGEQYF. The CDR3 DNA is TGTGCCATCAGTGCGACACAGGGTACGGGGGAGCAGTACTTC.